The 20 T cell receptor beta chains below were found in one sample sequenced in a study of shared clonotypes between healthy human individuals. Profiled with immunoSEQ multiplex PCR; TCRdb holds only in-frame clones, not every one. In the table there are millions of clones, roughly 94% of which are singletons. Sequences were obtained from naive CD4+ T cells sorted from blood. As for subset: CD45RA+ positively selected. These receptors were taken from a young man in good health.

This clone has only one observation. J is TRBJ2-7 and V is TRBV5-1; D is perhaps TRBD2 (6 bases). Germline V CDR1 and CDR2: SGHRS, YFSETQ. Trimming stripped 0 bases from V and 9 bases from J, with 7 bases between. This CDR3 contains 11 residues. CDR3 region: CASSLGDWQYF. The CDR3 nucleotides are TGCGCCAGCAGCTTGGGGGACTGGCAGTACTTC.

V is TRBV6-6 and J is TRBJ1-3; D gene ambiguous. Trimming shortened V by 8 bases and J by 2 bases, and 7 bases separated the two germline ends. Germline loops: CDR1 MNHNY, CDR2 SVGAGI (reference sequence). The CDR3 is 12 residues long. DNA of the CDR3: TGTGCCAGCCATCCCACTGGAAACACCATATATTTT. Encoded protein: CASHPTGNTIYF.

V is TRBV15 and J is TRBJ2-7, with D perhaps matching TRBD1 (6 bases). CDR1 LNHNV and CDR2 YYDKDF come from the germline V gene (reference sequence). The ends were cut back, 5 bases at V and 0 bases at J, with 14 bases in the middle. The CDR3 spans 15 residues. The CDR3 here is CATSLSRDTSYEQYF. In DNA form, the CDR3 reads TGTGCCACCAGCTTAAGCCGGGACACCTCCTACGAGCAGTACTTC. The full variable domain, rest sourced from reference TRBV15 and TRBJ2-7, is DAMVIQNPRYQVTQFGKPVTLSCSQTLNHNVMYWYQQKSSQAPKLLFHYYDKDFNNEADTPDNFQSRRPNTSFCFLDIRSPGLGDTAMYLCATSLSRDTSYEQYFGPGTRLTVT.

DNA for the CDR3: TGCAGCTCACCGGGACAGCTCTACGAGCAGTACTTC. Translated, it gives CSSPGQLYEQYF. The rearrangement links TRBV29-1 to TRBJ2-7, with 7 bases aligning to TRBD1. Unmatched junction bases numbered 7, after V lost 8 bases and J lost 3 bases. This CDR3 comprises 12 residues. Per germline, CDR1 SQVTM and CDR2 ANQGSEA.

V and J are TRBV2 and TRBJ1-6, with D possibly TRBD1 on 5 matching bases. Germline CDR1 reads SNHLY; CDR2 reads FYNNEI. Between the trimmed V and J ends, which lost 7 bases and 9 bases, there was a span of 19 bases. CDR3 length: 15 residues. CDR3: CASTPPGPWSSPLHF. The CDR3, as DNA: TGTGCCAGCACACCCCCGGGACCCTGGAGTTCACCCCTCCACTTT.

The CDR3 here is CASSPKRNTEAFF. In DNA form, the CDR3 reads TGTGCCAGCAGCCCCAAAAGGAACACTGAAGCTTTCTTT. The chain recombines TRBV11-2 with TRBJ1-1, with D hard to call. The CDR3 contains 13 residues. Germline V gene sequence: CDR1 SGHAT, CDR2 FQNNGV. Between the trimmed V and J ends, which lost 5 bases and 1 base, there was a span of 8 bases.

The V and J genes are TRBV5-6 and TRBJ1-3; D is perhaps TRBD1 (6 bases). From germline, CDR1 is SGHDT and CDR2 YYEEEE. This CDR3 region has 15 residues. Trimming cost V 4 bases and J 4 bases, with 15 bases left between them. The CDR3 reads CASSPRQGFGNTIYF. CDR3 bases: TGTGCCAGCAGCCCCAGGCAGGGGTTCGGAAACACCATATATTTT.

This clone was recorded a few times. The V and J genes are TRBV2 and TRBJ1-6; the D is unclear. This CDR3 region has 12 residues. Trimming removed 6 bases at V and 12 bases at J, with 12 bases between. CDR1 is SNHLY and CDR2 is FYNNEI in the germline V gene. The CDR3 DNA is TGTGCCAGCAGGGGCCCAGAGGGACCCCTCCACTTT. It is translated as CASRGPEGPLHF.

A word on this clone: Additional DNA sequences in this sample encode the identical CDR3. J is TRBJ2-7 and V is TRBV5-1, with 7 bases lining up with TRBD1. V trimming: 0 bases; J trimming: 4 bases; junction bases outside the gene matches: 4. Germline V CDR1 and CDR2: SGHRS, YFSETQ. CDR3 length: 14 amino acids. The CDR3 nucleotides read TGCGCCAGCAGCTTGGGCCAGGGGGTTTACGAGCAGTACTTC. Translated, it gives CASSLGQGVYEQYF. Full variable domain (rest looked up from reference TRBV5-1 and TRBJ2-7): KAGVTQTPRYLIKTRGQQVTLSCSPISGHRSVSWYQQTPGQGLQFLFEYFSETQRNKGNFPGRFSGRQFSNSRSEMNVSTLELGDSALYLCASSLGQGVYEQYFGPGTRLTVT.

This chain connects TRBV6-6 to TRBJ1-4, with a possible D match to TRBD1 (5 bases). The germline V and J ends were trimmed by 6 bases and 8 bases, with 22 bases remaining between them. CDR1 is MNHNY and CDR2 is SVGAGI in the germline V gene (reference sequence). This CDR3 has 16 residues. CDR3 sequence (DNA): TGTGCCAGCAGCCCCATCACGGGGGGAATAGGAGAAAAACTGTTTTTT. Residues: CASSPITGGIGEKLFF.

V usage is TRBV6-6 and J usage is TRBJ2-7, with 9 bases that match TRBD1. The trim removed 6 bases at V and 3 bases at J, leaving 9 bases unmatched. Germline CDR1 MNHNY, CDR2 SVGAGI (reference sequence). CDR3 length: 15 amino acids. The CDR3 loop is CASRKPGQGSYEQYF. Written as DNA, the CDR3 is TGTGCCAGCAGAAAACCGGGACAGGGTAGCTACGAGCAGTACTTC.

The chain uses TRBV11-2 and TRBJ2-7; D not resolved. Germline CDR1 SGHAT, CDR2 FQNNGV. V lost 5 bases and J lost 2, with 7 bases in between. This CDR3 is 12 amino acids long. CDR3 residues: CASSASPYEQYF. The DNA for the CDR3 is TGTGCCAGCAGCGCGAGCCCCTACGAGCAGTACTTC.

As to this clone: The identical CDR3 is also encoded by other nucleotide sequences in the sample. This rearrangement joins TRBV6-5 to TRBJ1-2; D possibly corresponds to TRBD1 (5 bases). CDR3 length: 13 residues. Germline V gives CDR1 MNHEY, CDR2 SVGAGI. With 2 bases removed from V and 5 bases from J, the gap between germline ends came to 9 bases. The chain's CDR3 is CASSYRDGYGYTF. The CDR3 DNA sequence: TGTGCCAGCAGTTACAGGGACGGATATGGCTACACCTTC.

Comments on this clone: A much larger clone sits a single nucleotide away, making a read error possible. This specimen includes other DNA sequences encoding the same CDR3. This chain uses TRBV5-4 with TRBJ2-7; 9 nucleotides line up with TRBD1. The CDR3 loop spans 15 amino acids. Germline CDR1 SGHNT, CDR2 YYREEE (reference sequence). V dropped 0 bases and J dropped 1; count of bases not matched to a gene: 2. The DNA for the CDR3 is TGTGCCAGCAGCTTGGCCGGGACAGGGTCCTACGAGCAGTACTTC. Translating it yields CASSLAGTGSYEQYF.

The V and J genes are TRBV5-6 and TRBJ1-1; TRBD1 matches at 8 bases. Trimming removed 4 bases from V and 0 bases from J; junction bases left unmatched: 8. The CDR3 runs 16 residues. Germline assignment: CDR1 SGHDT and CDR2 YYEEEE. CDR3 residues: CASSLLTGAMNTEAFF. CDR3 DNA: TGTGCCAGCAGCCTCCTGACAGGGGCGATGAACACTGAAGCTTTCTTT.

The chain couples TRBV4-1 to TRBJ1-2; 7 bases agree with TRBD1. CDR1 MGHRA and CDR2 YSYEKL come from the germline V gene. V dropped 0 bases and J dropped 4; count of bases not matched to a gene: 5. The CDR3 totals 15 residues. The CDR3 protein is CASSQETGVLYGYTF. The CDR3 DNA reads as TGCGCCAGCAGCCAAGAAACAGGGGTCCTCTATGGCTACACCTTC.

This clone was picked up one time. The rearrangement uses TRBV10-1 and TRBJ1-2; possible D gene TRBD1, 6 bases. This CDR3 contains 15 residues. Germline V gives CDR1 WNHNN, CDR2 SYGVQD (reference sequence). The V gene lost 2 bases and the J gene lost 1 base, with 11 bases spanning the gap. The CDR3 sequence is CASSEEDSFNYGYTF. In DNA, the CDR3 is TGCGCCAGCAGTGAGGAGGACAGTTTTAACTATGGCTACACCTTC.

The rearrangement uses TRBV6-5 and TRBJ2-1, with D possibly being TRBD1 or TRBD2 (5 bases each). Germline V gene sequence: CDR1 MNHEY, CDR2 SVGAGI. The V end lost 5 bases, the J end lost 9 bases, and 11 bases lay between the germline ends. The CDR3 is 12 amino acids. DNA for the CDR3: TGTGCCAGCAGTAGGGGAGAAGGTGAGCAGTTCTTC. Amino acid sequence: CASSRGEGEQFF.

The chain links TRBV5-1 to TRBJ1-2; D call uncertain. Germline V gives CDR1 SGHRS, CDR2 YFSETQ. This CDR3 has 14 residues. Deletions cut 0 bases from V and 4 bases from J, with 10 bases between. CDR3 region: CASSLEAQSYGYTF. The CDR3 DNA follows: TGCGCCAGCAGCTTGGAGGCCCAGAGCTATGGCTACACCTTC. The variable domain in full, with the rest retrieved from reference TRBV5-1 and TRBJ1-2, is KAGVTQTPRYLIKTRGQQVTLSCSPISGHRSVSWYQQTPGQGLQFLFEYFSETQRNKGNFPGRFSGRQFSNSRSEMNVSTLELGDSALYLCASSLEAQSYGYTFGSGTRLTVV.

This clone was recorded only once. This chain connects TRBV30 to TRBJ1-2; D may be TRBD1 (5 bases). V lost 5 bases and J 5 bases, leaving 15 bases between the germline ends. The germline gives CDR1 GTSNPN, CDR2 SVGIG (reference sequence). The CDR3 has 13 residues. The CDR3 here is CAWRPGTEYGYTF. The CDR3 nucleotides are TGTGCCTGGCGACCCGGGACTGAATATGGCTACACCTTC.